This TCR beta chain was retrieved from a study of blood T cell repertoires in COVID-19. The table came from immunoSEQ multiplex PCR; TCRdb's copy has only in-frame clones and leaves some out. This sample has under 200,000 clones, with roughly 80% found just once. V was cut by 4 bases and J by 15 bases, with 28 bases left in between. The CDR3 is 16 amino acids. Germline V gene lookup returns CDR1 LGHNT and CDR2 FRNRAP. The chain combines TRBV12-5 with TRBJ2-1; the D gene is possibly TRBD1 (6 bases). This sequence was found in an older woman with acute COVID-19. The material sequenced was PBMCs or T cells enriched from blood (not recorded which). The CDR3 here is CASGSNPGHRNPRTFF. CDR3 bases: TGTGCTAGTGGTTCAAACCCGGGACACCGAAACCCAAGGACGTTCTTC.